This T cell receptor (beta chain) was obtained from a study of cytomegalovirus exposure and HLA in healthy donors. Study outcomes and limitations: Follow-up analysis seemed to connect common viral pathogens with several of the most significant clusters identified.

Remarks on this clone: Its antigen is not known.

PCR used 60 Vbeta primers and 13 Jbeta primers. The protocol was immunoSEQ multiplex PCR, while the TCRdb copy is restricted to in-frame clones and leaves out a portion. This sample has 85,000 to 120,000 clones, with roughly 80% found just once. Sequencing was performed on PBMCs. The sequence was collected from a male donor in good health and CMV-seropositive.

In DNA, the CDR3 is TGTGCCAGCACCGTGACAGGGGGCGTTGAGACCCAGTACTTC. Its translation: CASTVTGGVETQYF. The rearrangement links TRBV2 to TRBJ2-5; TRBD1 agrees at 10 bases. V lost 7 bases, J lost 5 bases, and 7 bases stayed unmatched. The germline CDR1 and CDR2 sequences are SNHLY and FYNNEI. CDR3 length equals 14 residues.